Reported below is one TCR beta chain. V was shortened by 4 bases and J by 5 bases, with 17 bases between the two germline ends. From germline, CDR1 is LGHNT and CDR2 FRNRAP. The length of the CDR3 is 15 residues. The source of the sample is a study of blood T cell repertoires in COVID-19. The table came from immunoSEQ multiplex PCR; TCRdb's copy has only in-frame clones and leaves some out. This sample has some 75,000 clones, with around 89% found just once. V usage is TRBV12-5 and J usage is TRBJ1-1; maybe TRBD1 (5 bases). Material: peripheral blood. The clonotype comes from a man aged 55 to 69 with acute or convalescent COVID-19. This CDR3 reads CASGWVQGGGTEAFF. The DNA for the CDR3 is TGTGCTAGTGGTTGGGTCCAGGGTGGAGGGACTGAAGCTTTCTTT.